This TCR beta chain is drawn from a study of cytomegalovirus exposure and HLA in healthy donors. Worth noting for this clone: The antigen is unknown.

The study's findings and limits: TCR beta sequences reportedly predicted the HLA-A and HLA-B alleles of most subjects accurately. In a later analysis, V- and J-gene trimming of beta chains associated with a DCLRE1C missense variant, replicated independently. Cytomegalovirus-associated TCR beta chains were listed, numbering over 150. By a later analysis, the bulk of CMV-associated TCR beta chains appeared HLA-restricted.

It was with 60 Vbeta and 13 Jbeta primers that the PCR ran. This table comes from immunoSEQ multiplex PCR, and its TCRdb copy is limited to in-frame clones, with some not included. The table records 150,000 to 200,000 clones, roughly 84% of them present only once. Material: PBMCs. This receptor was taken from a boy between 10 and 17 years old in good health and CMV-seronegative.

CDR3 coding DNA: TGTGCCAGCAGCTTCACAGTGAACACTGAAGCTTTCTTT. Its protein product is CASSFTVNTEAFF. The gene calls are TRBV5-4 and TRBJ1-1; D is unresolved. Germline lookup yields CDR1 SGHNT and CDR2 YYREEE (reference sequence). Trimming removed 2 bases at V and 0 bases at J, with 5 bases between. CDR3 length: 13 residues.